Below, one TCR beta chain is given with its context. This specimen comes from a study of shared clonotypes between healthy human individuals. The wider study: Each donor's CD8 memory used one plate, CD8 naive two, each CD4 subset three.

Every donor, a Caucasian adult, lived in Nashville, Tennessee. Clones were sequenced by immunoSEQ multiplex PCR, and TCRdb holds only the in-frame ones, with some missing. The sample contains about a million clones, about 75% of which appear only once. The germline V gene encodes CDR1 SNHLY and CDR2 FYNNEI. This CDR3 comprises 13 residues. The J segment lost 1 base and the V segment lost 9 bases, leaving 5 bases of the junction unmatched. This TCR was sampled from a man between 18 and 29 years old in good health. Input material: memory CD4+ T cells sorted from blood. Subset in this sample: CD45RA-negative fraction. V is TRBV2 and J is TRBJ1-1; the match to TRBD1 covers 7 bases. CDR3: CASGGQPNTEAFF. CDR3 in DNA: TGTGCCAGTGGGGGACAGCCGAACACTGAAGCTTTCTTT.